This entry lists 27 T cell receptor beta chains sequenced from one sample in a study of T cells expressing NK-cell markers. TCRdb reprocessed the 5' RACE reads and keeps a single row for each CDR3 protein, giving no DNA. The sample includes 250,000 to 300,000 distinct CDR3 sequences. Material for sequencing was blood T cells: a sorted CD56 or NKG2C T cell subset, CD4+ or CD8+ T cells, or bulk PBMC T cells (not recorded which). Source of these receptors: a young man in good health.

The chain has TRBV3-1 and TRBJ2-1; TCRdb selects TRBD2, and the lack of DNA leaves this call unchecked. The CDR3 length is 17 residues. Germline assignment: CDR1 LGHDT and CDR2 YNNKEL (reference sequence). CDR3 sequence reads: CASSQAGGGLVYNEQFF.

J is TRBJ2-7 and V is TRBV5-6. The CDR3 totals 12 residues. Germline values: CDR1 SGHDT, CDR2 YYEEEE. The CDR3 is CASSSYSYEQYF.

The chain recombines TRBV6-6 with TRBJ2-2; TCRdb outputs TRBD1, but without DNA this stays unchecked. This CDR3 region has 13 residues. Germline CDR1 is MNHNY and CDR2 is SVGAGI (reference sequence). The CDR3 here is CASRPRGTGELFF.

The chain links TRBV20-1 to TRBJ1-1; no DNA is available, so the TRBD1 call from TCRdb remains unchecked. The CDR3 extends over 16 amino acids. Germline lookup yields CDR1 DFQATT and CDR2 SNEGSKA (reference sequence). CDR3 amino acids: CSARVPGQGMVTEAFF.

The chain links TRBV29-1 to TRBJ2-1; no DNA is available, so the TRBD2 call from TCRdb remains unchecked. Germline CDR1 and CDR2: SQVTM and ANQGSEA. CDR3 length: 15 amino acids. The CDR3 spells CSASRAGGSYNEQFF.

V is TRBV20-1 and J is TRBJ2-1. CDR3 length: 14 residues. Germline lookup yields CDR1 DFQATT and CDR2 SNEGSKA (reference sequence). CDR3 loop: CSATLGRTYNEQFF.

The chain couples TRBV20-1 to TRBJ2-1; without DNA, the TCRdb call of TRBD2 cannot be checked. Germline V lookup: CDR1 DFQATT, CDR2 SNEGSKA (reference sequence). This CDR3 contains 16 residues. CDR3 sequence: CSATTLTASSYNEQFF.

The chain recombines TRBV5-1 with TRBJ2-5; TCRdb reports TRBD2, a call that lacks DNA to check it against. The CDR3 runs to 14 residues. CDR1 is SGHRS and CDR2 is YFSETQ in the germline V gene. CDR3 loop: CASTPSDVLGTQYF.

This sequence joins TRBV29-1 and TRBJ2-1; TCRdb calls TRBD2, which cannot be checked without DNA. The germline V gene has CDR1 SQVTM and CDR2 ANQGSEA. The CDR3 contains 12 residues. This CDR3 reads CSVLRTEGEQFF.

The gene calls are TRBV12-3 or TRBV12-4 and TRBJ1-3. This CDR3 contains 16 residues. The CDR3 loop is CASSLERNVPRGTIYF.

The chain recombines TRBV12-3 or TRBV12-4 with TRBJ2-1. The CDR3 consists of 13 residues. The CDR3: CASSRTTPNEQFF.

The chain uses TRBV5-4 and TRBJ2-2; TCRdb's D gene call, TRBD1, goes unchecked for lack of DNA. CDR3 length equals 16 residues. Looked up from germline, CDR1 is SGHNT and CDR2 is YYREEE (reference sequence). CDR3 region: CASRSRAGTNTGELFF.

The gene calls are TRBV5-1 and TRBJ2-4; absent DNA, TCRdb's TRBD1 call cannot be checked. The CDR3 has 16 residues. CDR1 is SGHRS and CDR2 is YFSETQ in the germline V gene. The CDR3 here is CASASGERLAKNIQYF.

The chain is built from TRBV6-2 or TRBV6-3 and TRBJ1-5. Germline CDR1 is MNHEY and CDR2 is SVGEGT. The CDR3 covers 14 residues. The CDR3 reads CASNDYQGGQPQHF.

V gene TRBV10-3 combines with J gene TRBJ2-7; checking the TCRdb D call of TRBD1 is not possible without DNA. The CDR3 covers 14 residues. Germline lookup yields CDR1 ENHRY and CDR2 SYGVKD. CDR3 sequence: CAISVKGQGHEQYF.

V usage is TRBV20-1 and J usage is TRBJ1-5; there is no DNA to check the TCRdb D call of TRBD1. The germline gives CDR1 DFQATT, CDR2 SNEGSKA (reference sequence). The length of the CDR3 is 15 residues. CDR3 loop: CSARGGTVSNQPQHF.

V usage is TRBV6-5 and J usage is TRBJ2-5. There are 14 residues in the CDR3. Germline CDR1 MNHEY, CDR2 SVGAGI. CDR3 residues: CASSYVGIREPQYF.

Here the CDR3 reads CASSSRTRSTDTQYF. This chain connects TRBV12-3 or TRBV12-4 to TRBJ2-3; TCRdb designates TRBD1, a call that cannot be tested without DNA. There are 15 residues in the CDR3.

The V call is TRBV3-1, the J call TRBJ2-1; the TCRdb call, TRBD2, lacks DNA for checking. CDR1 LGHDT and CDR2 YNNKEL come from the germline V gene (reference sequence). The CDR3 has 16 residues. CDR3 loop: CASSQSGTRLNNEQFF.

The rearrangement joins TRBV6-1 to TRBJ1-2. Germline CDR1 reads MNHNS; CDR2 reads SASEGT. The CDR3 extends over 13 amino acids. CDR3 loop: CASRSGGGYGYTF.

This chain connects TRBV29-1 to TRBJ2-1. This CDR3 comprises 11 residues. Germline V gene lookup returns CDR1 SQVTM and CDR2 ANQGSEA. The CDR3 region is CSVVDSDEQFF.

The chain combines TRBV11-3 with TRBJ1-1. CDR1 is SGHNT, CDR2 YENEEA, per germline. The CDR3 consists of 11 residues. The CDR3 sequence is CASSLESAAFF.

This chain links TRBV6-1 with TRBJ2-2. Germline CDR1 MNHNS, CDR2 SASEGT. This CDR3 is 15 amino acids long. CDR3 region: CASSEPSRNTGELFF.

CDR3 sequence reads: CASSQDPAGGYEQFF. The gene calls are TRBV4-3 and TRBJ2-1; the D gene TCRdb calls, TRBD1, cannot be checked with no DNA. CDR3 length equals 15 residues. Germline V gives CDR1 LGHNA, CDR2 YSLEER.

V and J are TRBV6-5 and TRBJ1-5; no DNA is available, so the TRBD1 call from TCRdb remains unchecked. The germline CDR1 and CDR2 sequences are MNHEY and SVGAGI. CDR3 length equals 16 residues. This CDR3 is CASSYGRGAGNQPQHF.

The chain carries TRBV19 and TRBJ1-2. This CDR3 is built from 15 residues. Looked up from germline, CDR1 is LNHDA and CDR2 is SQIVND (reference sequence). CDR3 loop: CASTPRRGVNYGYTF.

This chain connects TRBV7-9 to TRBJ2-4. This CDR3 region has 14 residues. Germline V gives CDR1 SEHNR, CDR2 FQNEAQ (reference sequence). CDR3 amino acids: CASSFSGAKNIQYF. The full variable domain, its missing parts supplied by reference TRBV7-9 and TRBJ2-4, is DTGVSQNPRHKITKRGQNVTFRCDPISEHNRLYWYRQTLGQGPEFLTYFQNEAQLEKSRLLSDRFSAERPKGSFSTLEIQRTEQGDSAMYLCASSFSGAKNIQYFGAGTRLSVL.